The TCR beta chain under discussion was sequenced for a study of early T cells in non-severe SARS-CoV-2 infection (dated by TCRdb to 2020 to 2022). For the wider study: Bulk RNA from unsorted whole blood was used for TCR sequencing, so alpha and beta chains could not be paired.

Set within a cohort of healthcare workers in London, UK, this nested case-control study involved weekly PCR testing of nasopharyngeal swabs along with blood sampling. Between 23 and 31 March 2020, the week of the UK lockdown, healthcare workers were enrolled and then followed up weekly for as long as 16 weeks. Library preparation used 5' RACE. Reads for this sample came from a NextSeq 500. To correct for sequencing error and PCR bias, the TCR library protocol tagged individual cDNA molecules with unique molecular identifiers. TCR alpha and beta chains were both sequenced, and the abundances of alpha and beta sequences in each sample were closely correlated with each other. Concerning the study's data processing: V gene, J gene and CDR3 annotation of TCR sequences was performed with Decombinator V4. TCRs were defined as expanded if a significant change between any two time points was detected under a Poisson model with p below 0.0001. TCR abundances were normalised to the total number of TCRs sequenced per sample and were expressed as counts per million. TRAV1-2 paired with TRAJ12, TRAJ20 or TRAJ33 defined MAIT TCRs, while TRAV10 paired with TRAJ18 defined iNKT TCRs. A search of VDJdb, accessed on 1 November 2021, was run for TCRs annotated to CMV, EBV and SARS-CoV-2, with TCRs annotated for multiple antigens excluded. In-frame beta chains were kept once TCRdb had trimmed the public reads at Q25 with fastp and called clones with MiXCR. Entries are consolidated by CDR3 protein sequence, retaining the most common genes and DNA. None of the V and J calls come from the authors' own analysis; TCRdb made them. The sample yields about 77,000 distinct CDR3 sequences; approximately 15% were counted once. In total, the top ten clones hold roughly 2.7% of the sample.

The germline V gene (reference sequence) yields LGHDT for CDR1 and YNNKEL for CDR2. V and J are truncated by 7 bases and 0 bases respectively, leaving an intervening sequence of 22 bases. The CDR3 runs 18 residues from the cysteine to the phenylalanine. Only the CDR3 DNA stays, 54 bases, in frame from base 1. Summary of the overall study and its limitations: VDJdb matching was skewed toward anti-spike CD8 responses and likely underestimated virus-specific expansions by missing private and CD4 specificities.

This clonotype was observed many times. Its antigen target is currently unknown. Base qualities are missing; no much larger clone stands one base away. The specimen was whole blood. The chain is made from TRBV3-1 and TRBJ1-5; the D gene is perhaps TRBD1, from 5 matching bases. The clonotype originates from an adult who was a healthcare worker with PCR-confirmed SARS-CoV-2 infection or an uninfected control (not recorded which). The DNA sequence reads TGTGCCAGCAACAGAATCCGGGGGGTGCGCAATAGCAATCAGCCCCAGCATTTT. Translated, it reads CASNRIRGVRNSNQPQHF.